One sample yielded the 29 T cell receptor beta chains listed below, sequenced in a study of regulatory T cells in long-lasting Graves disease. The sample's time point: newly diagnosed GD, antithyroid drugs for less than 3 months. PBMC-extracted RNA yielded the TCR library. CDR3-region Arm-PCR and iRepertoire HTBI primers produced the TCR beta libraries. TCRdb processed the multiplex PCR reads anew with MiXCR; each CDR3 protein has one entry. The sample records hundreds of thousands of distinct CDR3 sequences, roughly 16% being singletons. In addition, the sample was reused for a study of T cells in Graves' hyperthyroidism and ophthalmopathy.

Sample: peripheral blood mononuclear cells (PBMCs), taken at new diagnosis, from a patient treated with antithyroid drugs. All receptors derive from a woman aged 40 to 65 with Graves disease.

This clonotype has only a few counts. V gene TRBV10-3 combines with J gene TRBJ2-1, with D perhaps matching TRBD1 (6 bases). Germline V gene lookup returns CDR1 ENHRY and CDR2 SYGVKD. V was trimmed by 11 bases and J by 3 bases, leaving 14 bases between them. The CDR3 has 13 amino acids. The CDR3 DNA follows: TGTGCCGCACAGGGCCTTTTCTACAATGAGCAGTTCTTC. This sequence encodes CAAQGLFYNEQFF.

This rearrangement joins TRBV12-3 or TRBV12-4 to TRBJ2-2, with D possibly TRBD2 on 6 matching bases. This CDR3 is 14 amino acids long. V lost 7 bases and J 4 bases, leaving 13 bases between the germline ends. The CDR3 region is CASITGGGTGELFF. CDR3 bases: TGTGCCAGCATAACCGGGGGAGGCACCGGGGAGCTGTTTTTT.

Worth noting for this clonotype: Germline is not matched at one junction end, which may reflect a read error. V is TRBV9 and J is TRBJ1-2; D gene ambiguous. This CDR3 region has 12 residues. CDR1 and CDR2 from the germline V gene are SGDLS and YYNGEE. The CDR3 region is CANSVSGVGYTF. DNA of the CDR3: TGTGCCAACAGCGTAAGTGGGGTTGGCTACACCTTC.

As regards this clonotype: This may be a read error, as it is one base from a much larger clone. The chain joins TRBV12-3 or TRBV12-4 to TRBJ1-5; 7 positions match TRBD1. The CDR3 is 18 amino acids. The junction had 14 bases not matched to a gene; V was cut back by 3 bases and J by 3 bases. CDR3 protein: CASSFLALQQGNNQPQHF. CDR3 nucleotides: TGTGCCAGCAGTTTCCTGGCCCTTCAACAGGGGAACAATCAGCCCCAGCATTTT.

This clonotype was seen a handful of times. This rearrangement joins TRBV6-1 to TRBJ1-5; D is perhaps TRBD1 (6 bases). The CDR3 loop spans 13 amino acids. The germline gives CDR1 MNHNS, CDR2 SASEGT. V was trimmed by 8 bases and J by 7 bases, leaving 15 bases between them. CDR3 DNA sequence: TGTGCCAGCGGGTGGGGGGCTCGCCAGCCCCAGCATTTT. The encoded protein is CASGWGARQPQHF.

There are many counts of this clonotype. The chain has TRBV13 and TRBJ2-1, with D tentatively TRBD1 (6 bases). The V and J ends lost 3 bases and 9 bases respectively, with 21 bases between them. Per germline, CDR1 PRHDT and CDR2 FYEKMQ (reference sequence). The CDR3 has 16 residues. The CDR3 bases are TGTGCCAGCAGCTTGTCATCGTGGCAGGGGAAGGGTGAGCAGTTCTTC. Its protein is CASSLSSWQGKGEQFF.

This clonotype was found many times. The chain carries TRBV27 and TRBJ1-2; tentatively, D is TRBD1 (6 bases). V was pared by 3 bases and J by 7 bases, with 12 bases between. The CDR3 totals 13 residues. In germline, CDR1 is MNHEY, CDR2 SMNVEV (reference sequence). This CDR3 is CASSLGRGSGYTF. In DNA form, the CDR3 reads TGTGCCAGCAGTTTGGGCAGGGGTTCTGGCTACACCTTC.

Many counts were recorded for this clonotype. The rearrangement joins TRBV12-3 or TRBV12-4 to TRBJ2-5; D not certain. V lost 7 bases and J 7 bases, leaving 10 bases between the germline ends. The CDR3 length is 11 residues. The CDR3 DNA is TGTGCCAGCAATTTCGGCGGGACCCAGTACTTC. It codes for CASNFGGTQYF.

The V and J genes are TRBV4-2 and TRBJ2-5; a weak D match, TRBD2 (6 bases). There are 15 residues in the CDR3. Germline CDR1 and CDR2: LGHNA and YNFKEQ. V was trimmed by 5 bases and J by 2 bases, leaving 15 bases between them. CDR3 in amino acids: CASSSKWGVQETQYF. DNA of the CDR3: TGTGCCAGCAGCAGCAAATGGGGGGTTCAAGAGACCCAGTACTTC.

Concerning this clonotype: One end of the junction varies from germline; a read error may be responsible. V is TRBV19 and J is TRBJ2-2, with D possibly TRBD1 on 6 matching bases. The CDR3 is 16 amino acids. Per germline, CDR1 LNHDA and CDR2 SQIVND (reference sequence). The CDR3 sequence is CTSRVRGHSATGELFF. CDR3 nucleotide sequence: TGTACCAGTAGAGTAAGGGGACACTCTGCCACCGGGGAGCTGTTTTTT.

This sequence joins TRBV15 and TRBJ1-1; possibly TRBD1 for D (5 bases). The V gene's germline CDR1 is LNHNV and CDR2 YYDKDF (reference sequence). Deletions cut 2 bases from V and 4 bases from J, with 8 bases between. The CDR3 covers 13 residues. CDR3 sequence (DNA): TGTGCCACCAGCAGACTCGGGGGCACTGAAGCTTTCTTT. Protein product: CATSRLGGTEAFF.

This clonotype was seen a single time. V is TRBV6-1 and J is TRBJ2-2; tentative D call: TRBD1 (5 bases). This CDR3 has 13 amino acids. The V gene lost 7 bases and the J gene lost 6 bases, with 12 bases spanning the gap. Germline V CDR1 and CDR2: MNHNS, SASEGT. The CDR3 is CASKGKGPGELFF. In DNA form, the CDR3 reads TGTGCCAGCAAGGGGAAGGGGCCCGGGGAGCTGTTTTTT.

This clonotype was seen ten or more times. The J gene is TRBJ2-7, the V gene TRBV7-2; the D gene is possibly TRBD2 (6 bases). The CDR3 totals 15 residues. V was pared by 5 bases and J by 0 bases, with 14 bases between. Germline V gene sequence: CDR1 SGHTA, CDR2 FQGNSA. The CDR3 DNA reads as TGTGCCAGCAGCCTCGGGACTTACCGCTCCTACGAGCAGTACTTC. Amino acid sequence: CASSLGTYRSYEQYF. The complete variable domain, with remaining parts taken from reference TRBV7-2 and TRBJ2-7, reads GAGVSQSPSNKVTEKGKDVELRCDPISGHTALYWYRQSLGQGLEFLIYFQGNSAPDKSGLPSDRFSAERTGGSVSTLTIQRTQQEDSAVYLCASSLGTYRSYEQYFGPGTRLTVT.

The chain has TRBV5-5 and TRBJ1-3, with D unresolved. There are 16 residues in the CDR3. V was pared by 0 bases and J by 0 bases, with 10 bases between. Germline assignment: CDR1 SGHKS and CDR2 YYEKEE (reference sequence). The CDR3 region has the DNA TGTGCCAGCAGCTTGGGCGGGTACTTCTCTGGAAACACCATATATTTT. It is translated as CASSLGGYFSGNTIYF.

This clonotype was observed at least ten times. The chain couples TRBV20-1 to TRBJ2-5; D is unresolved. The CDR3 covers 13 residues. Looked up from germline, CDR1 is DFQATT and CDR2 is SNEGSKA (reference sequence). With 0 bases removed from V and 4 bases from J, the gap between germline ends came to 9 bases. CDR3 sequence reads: CSARERSRETQYF. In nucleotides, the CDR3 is TGCAGTGCTAGAGAGCGAAGCAGAGAGACCCAGTACTTC.

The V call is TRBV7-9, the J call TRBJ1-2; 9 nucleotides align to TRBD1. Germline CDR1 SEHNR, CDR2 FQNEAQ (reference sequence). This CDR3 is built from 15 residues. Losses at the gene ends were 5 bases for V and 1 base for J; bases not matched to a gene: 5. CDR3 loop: CASSPRDRVNYGYTF. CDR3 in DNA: TGTGCCAGCAGCCCCCGGGACAGGGTTAACTATGGCTACACCTTC.

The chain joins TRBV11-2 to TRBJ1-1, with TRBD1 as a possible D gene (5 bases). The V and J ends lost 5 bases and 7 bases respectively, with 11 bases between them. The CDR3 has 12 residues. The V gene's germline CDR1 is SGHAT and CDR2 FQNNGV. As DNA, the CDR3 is TGTGCCAGCAGCCCCCAGGGTCATGAAGCTTTCTTT. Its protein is CASSPQGHEAFF. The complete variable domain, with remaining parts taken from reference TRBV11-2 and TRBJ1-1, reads EAGVAQSPRYKIIEKRQSVAFWCNPISGHATLYWYQQILGQGPKLLIQFQNNGVVDDSQLPKDRFSAERLKGVDSTLKIQPAKLEDSAVYLCASSPQGHEAFFGQGTRLTVV.

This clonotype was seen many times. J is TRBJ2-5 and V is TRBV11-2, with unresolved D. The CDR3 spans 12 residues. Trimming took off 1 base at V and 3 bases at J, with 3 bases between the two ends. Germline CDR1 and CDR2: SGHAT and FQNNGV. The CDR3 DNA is TGTGCCAGCAGCTTAGTCGAAGAGACCCAGTACTTC. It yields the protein CASSLVEETQYF.

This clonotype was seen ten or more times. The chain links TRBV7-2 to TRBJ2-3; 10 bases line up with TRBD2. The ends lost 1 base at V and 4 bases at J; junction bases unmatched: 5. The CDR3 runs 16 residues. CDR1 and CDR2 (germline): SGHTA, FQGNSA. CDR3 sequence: CASSLETSGWADTQYF. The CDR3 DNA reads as TGTGCCAGCAGCTTAGAGACTAGCGGGTGGGCAGATACGCAGTATTTT. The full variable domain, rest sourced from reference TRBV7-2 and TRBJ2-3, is GAGVSQSPSNKVTEKGKDVELRCDPISGHTALYWYRQSLGQGLEFLIYFQGNSAPDKSGLPSDRFSAERTGGSVSTLTIQRTQQEDSAVYLCASSLETSGWADTQYFGPGTRLTVL.

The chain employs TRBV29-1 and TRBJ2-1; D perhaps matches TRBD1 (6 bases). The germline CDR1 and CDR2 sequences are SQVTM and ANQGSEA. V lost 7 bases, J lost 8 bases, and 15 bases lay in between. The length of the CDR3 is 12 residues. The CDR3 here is CSGSDRRYEQFF. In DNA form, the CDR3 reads TGCAGCGGGTCAGACAGGCGCTATGAGCAGTTCTTC.

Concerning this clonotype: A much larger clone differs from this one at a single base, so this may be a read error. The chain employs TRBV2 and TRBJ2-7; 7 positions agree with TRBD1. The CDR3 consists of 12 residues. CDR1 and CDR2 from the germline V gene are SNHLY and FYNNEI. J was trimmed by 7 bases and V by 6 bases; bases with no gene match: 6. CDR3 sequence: CASSPTGREQYF. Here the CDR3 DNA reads TGTGCCAGCAGCCCGACAGGGCGTGAGCAGTACTTC.

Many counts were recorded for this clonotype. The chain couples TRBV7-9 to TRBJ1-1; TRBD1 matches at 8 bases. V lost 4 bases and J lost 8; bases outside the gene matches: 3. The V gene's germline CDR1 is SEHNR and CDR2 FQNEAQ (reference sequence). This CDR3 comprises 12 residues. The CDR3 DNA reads TGTGCCAGCAGCTCGACAGGGGAAGAAGCTTTCTTT. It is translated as CASSSTGEEAFF. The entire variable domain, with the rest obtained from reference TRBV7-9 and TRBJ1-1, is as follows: DTGVSQNPRHKITKRGQNVTFRCDPISEHNRLYWYRQTLGQGPEFLTYFQNEAQLEKSRLLSDRFSAERPKGSFSTLEIQRTEQGDSAMYLCASSSTGEEAFFGQGTRLTVV.

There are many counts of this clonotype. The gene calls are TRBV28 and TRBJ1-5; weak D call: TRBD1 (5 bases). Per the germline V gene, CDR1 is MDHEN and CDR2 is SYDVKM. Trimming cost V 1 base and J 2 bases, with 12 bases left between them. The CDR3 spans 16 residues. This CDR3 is CASSLSDGGGNQPQHF. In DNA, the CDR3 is TGTGCCAGCAGTTTATCCGACGGAGGGGGCAATCAGCCCCAGCATTTT.

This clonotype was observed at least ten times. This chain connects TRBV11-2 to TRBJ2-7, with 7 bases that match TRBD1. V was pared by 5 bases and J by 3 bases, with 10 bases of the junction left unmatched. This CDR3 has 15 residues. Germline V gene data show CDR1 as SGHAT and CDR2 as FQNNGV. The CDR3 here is CASSLAPQGDYEQYF. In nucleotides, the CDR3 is TGTGCCAGCAGCCTCGCTCCGCAGGGGGACTACGAGCAGTACTTC. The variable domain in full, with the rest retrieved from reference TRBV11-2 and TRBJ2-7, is EAGVAQSPRYKIIEKRQSVAFWCNPISGHATLYWYQQILGQGPKLLIQFQNNGVVDDSQLPKDRFSAERLKGVDSTLKIQPAKLEDSAVYLCASSLAPQGDYEQYFGPGTRLTVT.

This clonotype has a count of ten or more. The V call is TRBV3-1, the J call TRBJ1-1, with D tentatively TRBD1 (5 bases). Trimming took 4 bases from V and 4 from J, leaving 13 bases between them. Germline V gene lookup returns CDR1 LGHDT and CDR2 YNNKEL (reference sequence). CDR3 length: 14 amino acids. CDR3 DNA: TGTGCCAGCAGCCGCCTAGGGGAGGTCACTGAAGCTTTCTTT. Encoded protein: CASSRLGEVTEAFF. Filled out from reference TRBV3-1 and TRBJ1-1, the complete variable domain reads DTAVSQTPKYLVTQMGNDKSIKCEQNLGHDTMYWYKQDSKKFLKIMFSYNNKELIINETVPNRFSPKSPDKAHLNLHINSLELGDSAVYFCASSRLGEVTEAFFGQGTRLTVV.

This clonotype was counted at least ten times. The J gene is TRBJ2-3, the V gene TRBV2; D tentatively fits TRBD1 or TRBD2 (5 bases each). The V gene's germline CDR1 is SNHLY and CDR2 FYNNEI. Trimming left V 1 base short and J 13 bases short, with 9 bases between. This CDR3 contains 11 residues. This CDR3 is CASSEGGAEYF. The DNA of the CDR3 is TGTGCCAGCAGTGAAGGAGGGGCGGAGTATTTT.

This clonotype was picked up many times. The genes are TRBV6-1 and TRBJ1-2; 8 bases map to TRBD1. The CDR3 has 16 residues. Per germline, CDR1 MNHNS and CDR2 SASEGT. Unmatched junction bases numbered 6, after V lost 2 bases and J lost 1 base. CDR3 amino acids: CASSEIRTGSNYGYTF. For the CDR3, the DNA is TGTGCCAGCAGTGAAATCAGGACAGGGAGTAACTATGGCTACACCTTC.

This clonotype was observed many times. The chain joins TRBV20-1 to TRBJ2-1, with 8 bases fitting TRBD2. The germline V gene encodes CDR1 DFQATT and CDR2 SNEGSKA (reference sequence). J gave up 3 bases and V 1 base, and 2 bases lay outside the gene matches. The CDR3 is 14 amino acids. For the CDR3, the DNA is TGCAGTGCTAGAGCGAGCGGGAGCTACAATGAGCAGTTCTTC. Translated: CSARASGSYNEQFF.

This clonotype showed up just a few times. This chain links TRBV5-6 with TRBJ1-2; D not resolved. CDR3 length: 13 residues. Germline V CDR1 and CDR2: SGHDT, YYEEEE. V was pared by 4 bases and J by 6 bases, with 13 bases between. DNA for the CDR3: TGTGCCAGCAGCGGGGTCCTGAATGATGGCTACACCTTC. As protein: CASSGVLNDGYTF.